Each of the 19 T cell receptor beta chains below was sequenced from the same sample in a study of Tregs in tolerant kidney transplant recipients. TCRdb keeps only in-frame clones here, not all; method: immunoSEQ multiplex PCR. The sample shows fewer than 70,000 clones, around 88% of them seen only once. The sequencing input was CD4+ T cells from blood. These receptor sequences come from a human donor in good health.

V usage is TRBV5-6 and J usage is TRBJ1-1, with D tentatively TRBD1 (6 bases). Trimming left V 6 bases short and J 5 bases short, with 20 bases between. The CDR3 runs to 15 residues. Germline lookup yields CDR1 SGHDT and CDR2 YYEEEE. The CDR3 spells CASTQTGPGGTEAFF. Here the CDR3 DNA reads TGTGCCAGCACCCAGACAGGCCCCGGGGGAACTGAAGCTTTCTTT.

This clone was found once. The chain couples TRBV7-8 to TRBJ2-1; D uncertain. With 1 base removed from V and 4 bases from J, the gap between germline ends came to 8 bases. The germline CDR1 and CDR2 sequences are SGHVS and FQNEAQ. CDR3 length: 14 residues. The CDR3 region is CASSLESRYNEQFF. Here the CDR3 DNA reads TGTGCCAGCAGCTTAGAATCTAGGTACAATGAGCAGTTCTTC.

V is TRBV5-1 and J is TRBJ1-1; D not resolved. In germline, CDR1 is SGHRS, CDR2 YFSETQ. The CDR3 runs to 14 residues. V dropped 0 bases and J dropped 5 bases, with 11 bases sitting between them. For the CDR3, the DNA is TGCGCCAGCAGCTTGGCCGGGATCCTAACTGAAGCTTTCTTT. This gives the protein CASSLAGILTEAFF.

The chain employs TRBV5-1 and TRBJ2-5, with D uncertain. Germline CDR1 reads SGHRS; CDR2 reads YFSETQ. The CDR3 runs to 14 residues. Trimming took 4 bases from V and 1 from J, leaving 11 bases between them. CDR3 nucleotides: TGCGCCAGCAGCCGGGTGCCGCCCCAAGAGACCCAGTACTTC. Translating it yields CASSRVPPQETQYF.

The chain has TRBV7-6 and TRBJ2-1; 9 nucleotides match TRBD2. Germline CDR1 and CDR2: SGHVS and FNYEAQ. The CDR3 runs 14 residues. The V and J ends lost 5 bases and 7 bases, in that order; junction bases with no gene match: 6. CDR3 DNA sequence: TGTGCCAGCAGCCCGGGACTAGCCCGGAATGAGCAGTTCTTC. This codes for CASSPGLARNEQFF.

The CDR3 here is CASSLGHGTDTQYF. The CDR3 coding sequence is TGTGCCAGCAGCTTAGGTCATGGCACAGATACGCAGTATTTT. The chain has TRBV7-8 and TRBJ2-3, with D hard to call. This CDR3 has 14 amino acids. Germline V gives CDR1 SGHVS, CDR2 FQNEAQ. Trimming took 1 base from V and 1 from J, leaving 6 bases between them. Combining the CDR3 with reference TRBV7-8 and TRBJ2-3 gives the whole variable domain GAGVSQSPRYKVAKRGQDVALRCDPISGHVSLFWYQQALGQGPEFLTYFQNEAQLDKSGLPSDRFFAERPEGSVSTLKIQRTQQEDSAVYLCASSLGHGTDTQYFGPGTRLTVL.

CDR3 sequence reads: CASSIGGQGLSEQYF. In nucleotides, the CDR3 is TGTGCCAGTAGTATAGGAGGACAGGGCCTCTCAGAGCAGTACTTC. The chain is built from TRBV19 and TRBJ2-7; 8 bases match TRBD1. This CDR3 spans 15 amino acids. V lost 1 base to trimming and J lost 7 bases; unmatched junction nucleotides: 9. Germline V gene sequence: CDR1 LNHDA, CDR2 SQIVND (reference sequence).

This clone has more than one count but fewer than ten. The chain carries TRBV2 and TRBJ1-1, with D possibly TRBD1 on 6 matching bases. V was pared by 5 bases and J by 3 bases, with 10 bases between. Germline V gene data show CDR1 as SNHLY and CDR2 as FYNNEI. The CDR3 length is 13 residues. The CDR3, as DNA: TGTGCCAGCAGTCCTAACAGGGACACTGAAGCTTTCTTT. Translated: CASSPNRDTEAFF.

The V call is TRBV5-1, the J call TRBJ1-1; D call uncertain. Germline V gives CDR1 SGHRS, CDR2 YFSETQ. The CDR3 is 17 amino acids. V was cut by 4 bases and J by 1 base, with 20 bases left in between. CDR3 protein: CASSTTILRRGNTEAFF. Here the CDR3 DNA reads TGCGCCAGCAGCACTACTATCCTTAGGCGGGGGAACACTGAAGCTTTCTTT. Combining the CDR3 with reference TRBV5-1 and TRBJ1-1 gives the whole variable domain KAGVTQTPRYLIKTRGQQVTLSCSPISGHRSVSWYQQTPGQGLQFLFEYFSETQRNKGNFPGRFSGRQFSNSRSEMNVSTLELGDSALYLCASSTTILRRGNTEAFFGQGTRLTVV.

This rearrangement joins TRBV14 to TRBJ1-1; 8 positions agree with TRBD1. CDR3 length: 18 residues. V was clipped by 6 bases and J by 0 bases; unmatched bases: 15. CDR1 is SGHDN, CDR2 FVKESK, per germline. The CDR3: CASRPSPRTGRMNTEAFF. The CDR3 nucleotides are TGTGCCAGCAGGCCAAGTCCCAGGACAGGGCGCATGAACACTGAAGCTTTCTTT.

The chain is built from TRBV19 and TRBJ1-4; D is unresolved. Germline CDR1 reads LNHDA; CDR2 reads SQIVND (reference sequence). V shed 4 bases and J shed 4 bases, with 7 bases lying between them. The CDR3 is 13 amino acids. The DNA for the CDR3 is TGTGCCAGTAGTAGGCAGGTTAATGAAAAACTGTTTTTT. Its protein is CASSRQVNEKLFF.

The J gene is TRBJ2-2, the V gene TRBV11-2; D might be TRBD2 (5 bases). The V and J ends lost 2 bases and 7 bases respectively, with 23 bases between them. The CDR3 has 18 amino acids. The germline gives CDR1 SGHAT, CDR2 FQNNGV. The CDR3 DNA reads TGTGCCAGCAGCTTAAAGGTCCTACCTAGGCCGGCGGGCGGGGAGCTGTTTTTT. Amino acid sequence: CASSLKVLPRPAGGELFF.

This chain connects TRBV27 to TRBJ2-3; D possibly corresponds to TRBD2 (5 bases). CDR1 is MNHEY, CDR2 SMNVEV, per germline (reference sequence). The ends were cut back, 5 bases at V and 6 bases at J, with 18 bases in the middle. This CDR3 contains 15 residues. CDR3 protein: CASSPKWLAVDTQYF. The DNA of the CDR3 is TGTGCCAGCAGTCCAAAGTGGCTAGCTGTTGATACGCAGTATTTT.

The gene calls are TRBV2 and TRBJ2-3; 9 nucleotides align to TRBD2. Germline V gene sequence: CDR1 SNHLY, CDR2 FYNNEI. This CDR3 is built from 16 residues. Germline trimming cut 4 bases from V and 1 base from J; bases unmatched to any gene: 6. The CDR3 DNA is TGTGCCAGCAGTGTCAGTAGCGGGAGCGGCACAGATACGCAGTATTTT. Amino acids: CASSVSSGSGTDTQYF.

The chain carries TRBV5-8 and TRBJ1-5; 7 positions match TRBD1. The CDR3 runs 14 residues. Germline-derived CDR1 and CDR2 are SGHTS and YDEGEE. After removal of 4 bases from V and 2 bases from J, the junction contained 3 bases not matched to a gene. This CDR3 reads CASSAGQGNQPQHF. The CDR3, as DNA: TGTGCCAGCAGCGCCGGACAGGGCAATCAGCCCCAGCATTTT. The full variable domain, its missing parts supplied by reference TRBV5-8 and TRBJ1-5, is EAGVTQSPTHLIKTRGQQATLRCSPISGHTSVYWYQQALGLGLQFLLWYDEGEERNRGNFPPRFSGRQFPNYSSELNVNALELEDSALYLCASSAGQGNQPQHFGDGTRLSIL.

This chain connects TRBV7-2 to TRBJ2-7; TRBD1 agrees at 7 bases. After removal of 3 bases from V and 3 bases from J, the junction contained 5 bases not matched to a gene. Germline V CDR1 and CDR2: SGHTA, FQGNSA. The length of the CDR3 is 14 residues. CDR3 DNA: TGTGCCAGCAGCTTTGACAGGGTTGGCTACGAGCAGTACTTC. Translation: CASSFDRVGYEQYF.

The rearrangement links TRBV28 to TRBJ2-1; TRBD2 matches 8 bases. Germline values: CDR1 MDHEN, CDR2 SYDVKM. CDR3 length: 16 residues. The V and J ends lost 2 bases and 2 bases, in that order; junction bases with no gene match: 5. The CDR3 reads CASSLPQGLAYNEQFF. In nucleotides, the CDR3 is TGTGCCAGCAGTTTACCTCAGGGACTAGCCTACAATGAGCAGTTCTTC.

V usage is TRBV6-1 and J usage is TRBJ2-1, with TRBD2 matching 9 bases. This CDR3 spans 13 amino acids. Per germline, CDR1 MNHNS and CDR2 SASEGT. The DNA for the CDR3 is TGTGTCTCGGGGGGCGGGAGGGATAATGAGCAGTTCTTC. It codes for CVSGGGRDNEQFF.

The chain carries TRBV19 and TRBJ1-5, with unresolved D. Germline CDR1 and CDR2: LNHDA and SQIVND (reference sequence). CDR3 size: 13 residues. Trimming took 6 bases from V and 0 from J, leaving 6 bases between them. The CDR3 spells CASRKNSNQPQHF. Written as DNA, the CDR3 is TGTGCCAGTAGAAAAAATAGCAATCAGCCCCAGCATTTT.